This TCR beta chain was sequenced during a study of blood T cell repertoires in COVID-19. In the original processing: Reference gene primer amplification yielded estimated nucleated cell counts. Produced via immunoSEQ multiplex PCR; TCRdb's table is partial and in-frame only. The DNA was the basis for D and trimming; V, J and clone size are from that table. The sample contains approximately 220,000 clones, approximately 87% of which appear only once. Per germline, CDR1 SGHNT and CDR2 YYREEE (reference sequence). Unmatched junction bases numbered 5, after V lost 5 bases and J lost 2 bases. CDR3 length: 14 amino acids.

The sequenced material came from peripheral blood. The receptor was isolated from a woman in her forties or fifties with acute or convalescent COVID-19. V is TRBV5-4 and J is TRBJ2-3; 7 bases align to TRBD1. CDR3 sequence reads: CASSRQGPTDTQYF. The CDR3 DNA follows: TGTGCCAGCAGTCGACAGGGCCCCACAGATACGCAGTATTTT.